The clone carrying this T cell receptor beta chain was observed once. Authors' methods: Reference gene primers were amplified, and this amplification served to estimate nucleated cell counts. Clones were sequenced by immunoSEQ multiplex PCR, and TCRdb holds only the in-frame ones, with some missing. V and J calls and clone size come straight from that table; D and trimming were deduced from the DNA. The table has about 260,000 clones, 70% to 90% seen once. This sample was included in a study of blood T cell repertoires in COVID-19. Background on the study: The study drew acute and convalescent COVID-19 samples from the United States, Italy and Spain. T cells, B-cell-depleted T cells, or PBMCs supplied cDNA or gDNA.

V lost 5 bases to trimming and J lost 9 bases; unmatched junction nucleotides: 4. The CDR3 totals 15 residues. CDR1 and CDR2 from the germline V gene are MDHEN and SYDVKM. This rearrangement joins TRBV28 to TRBJ2-1; 16 bases are a match to TRBD2. The receptor's source is a human donor in a cohort sampled during active COVID-19. Sequencing used peripheral blood. The CDR3 bases are TGTGCCAGCAGTCCGGGACTAGCGGGAGGGGTTGAGCAGTTCTTC. It yields the protein CASSPGLAGGVEQFF.